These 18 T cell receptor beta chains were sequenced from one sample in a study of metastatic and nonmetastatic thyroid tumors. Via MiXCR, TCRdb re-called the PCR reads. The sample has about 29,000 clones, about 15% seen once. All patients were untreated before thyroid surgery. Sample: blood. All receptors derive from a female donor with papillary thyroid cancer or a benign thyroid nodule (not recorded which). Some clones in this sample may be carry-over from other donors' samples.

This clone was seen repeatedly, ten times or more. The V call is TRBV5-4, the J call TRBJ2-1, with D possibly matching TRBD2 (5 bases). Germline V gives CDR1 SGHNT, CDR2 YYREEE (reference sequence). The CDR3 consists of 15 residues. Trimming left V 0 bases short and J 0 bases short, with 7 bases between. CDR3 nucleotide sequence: TGTGCCAGCAGCTTGGGTGGGAGCTCCTACAATGAGCAGTTCTTC. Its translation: CASSLGGSSYNEQFF.

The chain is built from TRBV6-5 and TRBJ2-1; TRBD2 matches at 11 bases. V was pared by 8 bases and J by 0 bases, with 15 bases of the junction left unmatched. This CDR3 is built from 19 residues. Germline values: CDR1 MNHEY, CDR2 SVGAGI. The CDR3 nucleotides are TGTGCCAGCGGGAACCGGACTAGCGGGCTTTCCAGCTCCTACAATGAGCAGTTCTTC. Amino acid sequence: CASGNRTSGLSSSYNEQFF.

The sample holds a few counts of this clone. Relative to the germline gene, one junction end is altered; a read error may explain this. The CDR3 loop is CAGSLGTRAYDQYF. Written as DNA, the CDR3 is TGTGCCGGCAGCCTTGGGACTAGGGCCTACGATCAGTACTTC. The genes are TRBV3-1 and TRBJ2-7, with 8 bases identical to TRBD2. The germline V gene has CDR1 LGHDT and CDR2 YNNKEL (reference sequence). CDR3 length: 14 amino acids.

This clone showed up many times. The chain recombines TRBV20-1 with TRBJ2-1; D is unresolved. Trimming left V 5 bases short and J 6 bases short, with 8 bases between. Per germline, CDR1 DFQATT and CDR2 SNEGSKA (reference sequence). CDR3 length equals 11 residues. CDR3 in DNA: TGCAGTGCTTCTCTTTTCAATGAGCAGTTCTTC. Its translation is CSASLFNEQFF.

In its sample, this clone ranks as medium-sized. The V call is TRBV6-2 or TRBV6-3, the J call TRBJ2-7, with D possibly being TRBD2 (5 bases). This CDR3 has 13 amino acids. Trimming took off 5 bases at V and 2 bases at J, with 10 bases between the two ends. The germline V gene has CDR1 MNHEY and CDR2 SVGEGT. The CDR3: CASSKDSTYEQYF. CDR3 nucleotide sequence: TGTGCCAGCAGTAAGGACTCTACCTACGAGCAGTACTTC.

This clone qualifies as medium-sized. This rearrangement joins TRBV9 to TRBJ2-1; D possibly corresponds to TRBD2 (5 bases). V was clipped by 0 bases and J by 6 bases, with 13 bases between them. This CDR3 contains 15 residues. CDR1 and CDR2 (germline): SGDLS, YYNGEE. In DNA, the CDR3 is TGTGCCAGCAGCGTAGGTGGGAGTGGTCTCAATGAGCAGTTCTTC. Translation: CASSVGGSGLNEQFF. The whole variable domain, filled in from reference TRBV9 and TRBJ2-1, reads DSGVTQTPKHLITATGQRVTLRCSPRSGDLSVYWYQQSLDQGLQFLIQYYNGEERAKGNILERFSAQQFPDLHSELNLSSLELGDSALYFCASSVGGSGLNEQFFGPGTRLTVL.

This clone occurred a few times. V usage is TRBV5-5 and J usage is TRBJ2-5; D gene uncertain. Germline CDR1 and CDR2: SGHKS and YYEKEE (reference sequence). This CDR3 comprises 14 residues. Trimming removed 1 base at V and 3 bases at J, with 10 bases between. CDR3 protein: CASSLLWAEETQYF. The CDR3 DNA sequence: TGTGCCAGCAGCTTGTTGTGGGCAGAAGAGACCCAGTACTTC.

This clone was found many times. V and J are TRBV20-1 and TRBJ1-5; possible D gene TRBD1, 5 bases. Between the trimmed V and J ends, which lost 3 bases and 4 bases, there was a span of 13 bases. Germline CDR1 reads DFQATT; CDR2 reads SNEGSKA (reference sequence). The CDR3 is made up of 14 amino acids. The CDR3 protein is CSARGQVGNQPQHF. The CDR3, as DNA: TGCAGTGCTAGGGGGCAGGTTGGTAATCAGCCCCAGCATTTT.

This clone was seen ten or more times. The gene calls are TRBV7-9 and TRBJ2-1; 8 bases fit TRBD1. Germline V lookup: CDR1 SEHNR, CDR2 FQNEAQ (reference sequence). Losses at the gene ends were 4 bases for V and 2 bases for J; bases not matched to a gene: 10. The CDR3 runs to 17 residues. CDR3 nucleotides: TGTGCCAGCAGCTCCGCGTGGACAGGGAGGACCTACAATGAGCAGTTCTTC. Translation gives CASSSAWTGRTYNEQFF. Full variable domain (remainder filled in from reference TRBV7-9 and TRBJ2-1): DTGVSQNPRHKITKRGQNVTFRCDPISEHNRLYWYRQTLGQGPEFLTYFQNEAQLEKSRLLSDRFSAERPKGSFSTLEIQRTEQGDSAMYLCASSSAWTGRTYNEQFFGPGTRLTVL.

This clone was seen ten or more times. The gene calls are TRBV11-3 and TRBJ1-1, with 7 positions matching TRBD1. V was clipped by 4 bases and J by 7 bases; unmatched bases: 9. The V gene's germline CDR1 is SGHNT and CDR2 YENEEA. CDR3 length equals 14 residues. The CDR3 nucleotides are TGTGCCAGCAGCTCCCGCCAGGGGGTTGGTGAAGCTTTCTTT. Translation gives CASSSRQGVGEAFF.

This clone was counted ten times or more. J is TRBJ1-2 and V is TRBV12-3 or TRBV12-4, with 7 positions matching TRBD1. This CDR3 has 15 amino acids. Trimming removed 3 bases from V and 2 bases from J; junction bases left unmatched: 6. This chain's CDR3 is CASSFGYRGNYGYTF. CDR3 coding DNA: TGTGCCAGCAGTTTTGGTTACAGGGGAAACTATGGCTACACCTTC.

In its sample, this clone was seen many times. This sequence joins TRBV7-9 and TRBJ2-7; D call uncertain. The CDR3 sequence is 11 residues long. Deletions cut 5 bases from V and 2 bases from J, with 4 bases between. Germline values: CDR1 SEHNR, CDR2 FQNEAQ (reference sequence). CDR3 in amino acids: CASSRAYEQYF. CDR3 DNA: TGTGCCAGCAGCCGAGCCTACGAGCAGTACTTC. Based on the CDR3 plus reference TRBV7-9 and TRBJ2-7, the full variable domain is DTGVSQNPRHKITKRGQNVTFRCDPISEHNRLYWYRQTLGQGPEFLTYFQNEAQLEKSRLLSDRFSAERPKGSFSTLEIQRTEQGDSAMYLCASSRAYEQYFGPGTRLTVT.

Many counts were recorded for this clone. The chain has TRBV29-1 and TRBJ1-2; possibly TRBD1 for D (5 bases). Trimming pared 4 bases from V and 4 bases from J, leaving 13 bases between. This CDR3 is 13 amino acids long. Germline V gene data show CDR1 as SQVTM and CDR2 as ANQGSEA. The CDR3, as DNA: TGCAGCGTTGTGTTGCAGGGCCTCTATGGCTACACCTTC. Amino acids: CSVVLQGLYGYTF. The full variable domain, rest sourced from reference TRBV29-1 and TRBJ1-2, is SAVISQKPSRDICQRGTSLTIQCQVDSQVTMMFWYRQQPGQSLTLIATANQGSEATYESGFVIDKFPISRPNLTFSTLTVSNMSPEDSSIYLCSVVLQGLYGYTFGSGTRLTVV.

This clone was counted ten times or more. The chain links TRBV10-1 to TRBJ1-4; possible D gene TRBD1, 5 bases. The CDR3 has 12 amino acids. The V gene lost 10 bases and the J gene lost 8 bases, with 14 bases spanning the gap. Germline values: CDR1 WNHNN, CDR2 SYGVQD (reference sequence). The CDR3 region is CANPLRDEKLFF. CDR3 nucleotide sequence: TGCGCCAATCCCCTCCGGGACGAAAAACTGTTTTTT.

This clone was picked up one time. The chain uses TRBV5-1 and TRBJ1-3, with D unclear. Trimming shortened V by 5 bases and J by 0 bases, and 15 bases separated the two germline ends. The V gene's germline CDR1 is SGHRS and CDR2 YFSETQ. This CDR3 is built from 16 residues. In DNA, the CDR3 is TGCGCCAGCAGTGGAGCAAGCGCTGCCTCTGGAAACACCATATATTTT. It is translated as CASSGASAASGNTIYF.

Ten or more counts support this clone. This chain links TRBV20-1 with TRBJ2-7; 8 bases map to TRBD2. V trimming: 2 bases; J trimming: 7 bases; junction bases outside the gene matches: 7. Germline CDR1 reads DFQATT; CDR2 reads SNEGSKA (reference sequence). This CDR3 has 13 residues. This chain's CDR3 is CSARQSGSEEQYF. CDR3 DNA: TGCAGTGCTAGACAAAGCGGGAGTGAGGAGCAGTACTTC.

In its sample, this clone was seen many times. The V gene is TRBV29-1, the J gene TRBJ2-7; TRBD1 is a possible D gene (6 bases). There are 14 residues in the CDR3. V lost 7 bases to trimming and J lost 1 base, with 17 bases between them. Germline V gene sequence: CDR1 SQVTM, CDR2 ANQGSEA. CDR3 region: CSAPWDKSSYEQYF. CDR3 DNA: TGCAGCGCGCCTTGGGACAAGAGTTCCTACGAGCAGTACTTC.

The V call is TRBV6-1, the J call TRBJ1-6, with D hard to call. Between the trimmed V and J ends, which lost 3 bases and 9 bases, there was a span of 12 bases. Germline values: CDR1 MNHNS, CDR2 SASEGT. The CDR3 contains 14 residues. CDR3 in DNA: TGTGCCAGCAGTGAGGCAGGACTGACTTCACCCCTCCACTTT. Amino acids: CASSEAGLTSPLHF.